This paragraph reports one T cell receptor beta chain. Its specificity is not known. V gave up 5 bases and J gave up 2 bases; unmatched junction bases: 6. Germline V lookup: CDR1 MNHEY, CDR2 SVGAGI. There are 15 residues in the CDR3. Prior to sequencing, the ViraFEST assay stimulated PBMC with viral peptide pools, which expanded the antigen-specific CD4+ T cells. The culture ran for approximately 10 days, and then CD4+ T cells were isolated. Two-dose vaccination with either BNT162b2 or mRNA-1273 was given to the participants. People in the vaccine group had not been infected with SARS-CoV-2 before, and their nucleocapsid antibodies were negative. IL-2 at 8 to 10 IU/ml and peptides at about 10 ug/ml were added to cultured PBMC, fewer than 2.5 million per well. This specimen comes from a study of vaccination effects on CD4 cells after COVID-19. Findings and caveats of the study: Late post-vaccination, clones induced by infection and those induced by vaccine underwent marked clonal contraction. Only 1 of 255 vaccine-induced clones from healthy vaccinees cross-reacted with common cold coronaviruses.

This table comes from immunoSEQ multiplex PCR, and its TCRdb copy is limited to in-frame clones, with some not included. This table has some 74,000 clones, 75% to 85% appearing once. The chain joins TRBV6-5 to TRBJ1-3; TRBD1 matches 7 bases. The source of this sequence is a human donor who received a COVID-19 vaccine. The sequenced sample was CD4+ T cells from PBMCs cultured with HCoV-229E spike peptides, obtained after COVID-19 vaccination. The chain's CDR3 is CASSRDRAAGNTIYF. CDR3 DNA sequence: TGTGCCAGCAGTAGAGACAGGGCTGCTGGAAACACCATATATTTT.